The rows below give T cell receptor beta chains drawn from one sample of a study of shared clonotypes between healthy human individuals. Only in-frame clones appear in the TCRdb table, and some are missing; sequencing was by immunoSEQ multiplex PCR. The sample lists roughly 2.6 million clones, 90% to 95% seen once, with over 0.12% in the top ten. The sequenced sample consisted of naive CD4+ T cells sorted from blood. These receptors were obtained from a man aged 18 to 29 in good health. The conserved cysteine and the conserved F or W are not part of the CDR3 here. Each record gives: V gene, CDR3 protein.

>TRBV5-5
ASSLAGNTIY
>TRBV5-5
ASSKQGTGNTIY
>TRBV9
ASSVGAANEQF
>TRBV19
ASSYRDNYGYT
>TRBV30
AWNQFRTTYGYT
>TRBV18
ASQDKQGIEAF
>TRBV5-1
ASSLEGSRYSPLH
>TRBV6-6
ASSSTGGSGNTIY
>TRBV15
ATSKSLLGYTDTQY
>TRBV5-1
ASSPDGTQYGYT
>TRBV28
ASSLGTWTDPSYEQY
>TRBV5-1
ASRPGGGNVGETQY
>TRBV6-5
ASSSQGRRTEAF
>TRBV25-1
ASSEYGGYT
>TRBV5-1
ASSLGLRRSTDTQY